This T cell receptor (beta chain) was identified in a study of CD8+ T cells in alopecia areata. In germline, CDR1 is MGHDK, CDR2 SYGVNS. Trimming took 4 bases from V and 0 from J, leaving 15 bases between them. There are 16 residues in the CDR3. cDNA prepared by RNA extraction and subsequent reverse transcription served as the template for sequencing. Clones were read by immunoSEQ multiplex PCR, and TCRdb kept only the in-frame ones, dropping some. Of roughly 190,000 clones detected, more than 55% appear once; the ten largest clones hold 3% to 4%. Treatment defined: oral pan-JAK inhibitor, 5-10 mg twice daily.

The sequence was collected from a human donor with alopecia areata. The source was CD4+ T cells sorted from blood, collected at week 4, from a patient treated with tofacitinib. J is TRBJ1-2 and V is TRBV25-1; D is unresolved. The CDR3 sequence: CASSVPGVGANYGYTF. The DNA of the CDR3 is TGTGCCAGCAGTGTTCCGGGTGTTGGGGCTAACTATGGCTACACCTTC.